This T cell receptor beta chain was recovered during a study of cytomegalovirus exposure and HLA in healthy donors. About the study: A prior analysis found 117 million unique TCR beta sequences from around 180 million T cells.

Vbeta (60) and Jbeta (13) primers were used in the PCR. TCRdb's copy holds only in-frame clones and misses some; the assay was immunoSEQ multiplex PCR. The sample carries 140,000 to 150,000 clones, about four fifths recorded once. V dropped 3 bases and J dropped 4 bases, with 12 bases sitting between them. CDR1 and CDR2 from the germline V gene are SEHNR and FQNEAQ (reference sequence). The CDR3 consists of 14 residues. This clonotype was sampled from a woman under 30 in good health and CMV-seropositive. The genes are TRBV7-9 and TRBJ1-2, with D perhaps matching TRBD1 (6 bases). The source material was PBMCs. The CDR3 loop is CASSFPGQPYGYTF. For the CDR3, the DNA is TGTGCCAGCAGCTTTCCCGGACAGCCCTATGGCTACACCTTC.